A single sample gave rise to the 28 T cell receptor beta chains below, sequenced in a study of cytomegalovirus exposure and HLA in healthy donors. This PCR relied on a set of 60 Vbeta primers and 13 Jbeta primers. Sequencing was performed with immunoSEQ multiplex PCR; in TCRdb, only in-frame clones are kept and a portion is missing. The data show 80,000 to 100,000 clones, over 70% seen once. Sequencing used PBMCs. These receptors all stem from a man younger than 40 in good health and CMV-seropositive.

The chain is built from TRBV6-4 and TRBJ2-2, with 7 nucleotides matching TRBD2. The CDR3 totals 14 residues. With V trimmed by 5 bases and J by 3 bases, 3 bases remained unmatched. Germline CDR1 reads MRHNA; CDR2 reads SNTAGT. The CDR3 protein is CASSPSGDTGELFF. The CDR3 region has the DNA TGTGCCAGCAGTCCTAGCGGAGACACCGGGGAGCTGTTTTTT.

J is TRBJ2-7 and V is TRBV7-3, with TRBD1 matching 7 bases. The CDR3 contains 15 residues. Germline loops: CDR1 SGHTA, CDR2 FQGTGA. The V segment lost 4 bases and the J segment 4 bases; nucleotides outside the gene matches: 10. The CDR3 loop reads CASSWTGSKGYEQYF. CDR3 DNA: TGTGCCAGCAGCTGGACAGGATCTAAGGGGTACGAGCAGTACTTC.

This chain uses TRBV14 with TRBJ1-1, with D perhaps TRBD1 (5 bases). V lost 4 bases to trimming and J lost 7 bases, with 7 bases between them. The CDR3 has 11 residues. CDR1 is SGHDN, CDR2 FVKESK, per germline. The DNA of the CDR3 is TGTGCCAGCAGCCGTAGGGGTGAAGCTTTCTTT. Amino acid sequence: CASSRRGEAFF.

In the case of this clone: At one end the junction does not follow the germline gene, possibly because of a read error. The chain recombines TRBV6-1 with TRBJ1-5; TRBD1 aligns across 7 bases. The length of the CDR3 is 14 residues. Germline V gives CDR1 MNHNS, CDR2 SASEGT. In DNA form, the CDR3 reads TGTGCCAGCAGCCCTCAGACAGGGCCCCAGCCCCAGAATTTT. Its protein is CASSPQTGPQPQNF.

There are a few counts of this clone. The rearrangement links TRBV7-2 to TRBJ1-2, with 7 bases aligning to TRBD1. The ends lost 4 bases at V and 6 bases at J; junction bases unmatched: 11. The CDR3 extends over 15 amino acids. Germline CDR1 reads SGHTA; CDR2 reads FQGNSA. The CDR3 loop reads CASSSRDRTSNGYTF. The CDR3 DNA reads TGTGCCAGCAGCTCCAGGGACAGAACAAGTAATGGCTACACCTTC.

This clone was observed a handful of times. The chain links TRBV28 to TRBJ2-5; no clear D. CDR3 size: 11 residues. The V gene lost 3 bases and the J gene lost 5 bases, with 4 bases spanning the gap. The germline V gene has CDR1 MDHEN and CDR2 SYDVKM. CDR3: CASSFGETQYF. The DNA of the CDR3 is TGTGCCAGCAGTTTCGGGGAGACCCAGTACTTC.

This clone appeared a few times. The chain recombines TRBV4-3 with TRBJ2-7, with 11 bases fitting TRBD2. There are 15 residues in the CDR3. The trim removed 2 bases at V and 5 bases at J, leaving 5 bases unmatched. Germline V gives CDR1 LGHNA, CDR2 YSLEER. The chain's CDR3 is CASSQIAGGPHEQYF. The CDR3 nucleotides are TGCGCCAGCAGCCAAATAGCGGGAGGGCCCCACGAGCAGTACTTC.

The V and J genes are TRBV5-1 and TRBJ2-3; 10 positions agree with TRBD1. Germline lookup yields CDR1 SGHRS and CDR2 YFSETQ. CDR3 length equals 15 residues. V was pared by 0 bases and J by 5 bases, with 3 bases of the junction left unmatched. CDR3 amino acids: CASSLEGQGKDTQYF. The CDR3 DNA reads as TGCGCCAGCAGCTTGGAGGGACAGGGGAAAGATACGCAGTATTTT. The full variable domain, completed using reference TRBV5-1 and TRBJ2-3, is KAGVTQTPRYLIKTRGQQVTLSCSPISGHRSVSWYQQTPGQGLQFLFEYFSETQRNKGNFPGRFSGRQFSNSRSEMNVSTLELGDSALYLCASSLEGQGKDTQYFGPGTRLTVL.

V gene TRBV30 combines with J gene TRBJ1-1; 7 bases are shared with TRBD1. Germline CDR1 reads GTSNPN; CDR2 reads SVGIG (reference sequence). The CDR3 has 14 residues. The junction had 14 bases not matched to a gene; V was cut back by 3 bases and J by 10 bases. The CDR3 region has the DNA TGTGCCTGGAGCTCTGTACGAGGGGCAGGGGGAGCTTTCTTT. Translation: CAWSSVRGAGGAFF.

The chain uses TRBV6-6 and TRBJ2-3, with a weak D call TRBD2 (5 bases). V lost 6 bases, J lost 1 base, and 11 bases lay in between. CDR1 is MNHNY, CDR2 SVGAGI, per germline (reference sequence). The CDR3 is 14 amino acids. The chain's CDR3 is CASSSEVGTDTQYF. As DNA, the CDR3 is TGTGCCAGCAGCTCGGAGGTGGGCACAGATACGCAGTATTTT.

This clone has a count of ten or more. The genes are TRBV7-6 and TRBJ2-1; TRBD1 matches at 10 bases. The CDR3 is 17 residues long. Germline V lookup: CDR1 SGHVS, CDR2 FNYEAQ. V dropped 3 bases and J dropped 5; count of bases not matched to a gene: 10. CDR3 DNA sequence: TGTGCCAGCAGCTTTCTTCCCACCGGGACAGGGGACAATGAGCAGTTCTTC. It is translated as CASSFLPTGTGDNEQFF.

This CDR3 reads CASSQGVSLGARDTQYF. The CDR3, as DNA: TGCGCCAGCAGCCAAGGGGTGTCGCTCGGCGCTAGGGATACGCAGTATTTT. This sequence joins TRBV4-3 and TRBJ2-3, with no clear D. Germline lookup yields CDR1 LGHNA and CDR2 YSLEER. The CDR3 runs 17 residues. The V and J ends lost 1 base and 6 bases respectively, with 20 bases between them.

This CDR3 is CAISESPGDTIYF. The CDR3 nucleotides are TGTGCCATCAGTGAGTCACCGGGGGACACCATATATTTT. This chain uses TRBV10-3 with TRBJ1-3; TRBD1 is a possible D gene (5 bases). V was pared by 0 bases and J by 8 bases, with 8 bases between. From germline, CDR1 is ENHRY and CDR2 SYGVKD. CDR3 length: 13 amino acids.

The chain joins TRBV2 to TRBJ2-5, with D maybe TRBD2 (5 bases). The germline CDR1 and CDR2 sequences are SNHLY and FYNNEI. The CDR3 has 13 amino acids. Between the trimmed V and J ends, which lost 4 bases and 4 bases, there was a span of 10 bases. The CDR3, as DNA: TGTGCCAGCAGTGGGGAGAACTTAGAGACCCAGTACTTC. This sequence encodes CASSGENLETQYF.

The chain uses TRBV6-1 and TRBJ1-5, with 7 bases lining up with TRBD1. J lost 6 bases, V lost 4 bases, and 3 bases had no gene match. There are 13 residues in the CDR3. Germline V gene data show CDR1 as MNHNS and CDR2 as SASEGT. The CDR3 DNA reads TGTGCCAGCAGTGGCGAGGGGGCTCAGCCCCAGCATTTT. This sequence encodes CASSGEGAQPQHF.

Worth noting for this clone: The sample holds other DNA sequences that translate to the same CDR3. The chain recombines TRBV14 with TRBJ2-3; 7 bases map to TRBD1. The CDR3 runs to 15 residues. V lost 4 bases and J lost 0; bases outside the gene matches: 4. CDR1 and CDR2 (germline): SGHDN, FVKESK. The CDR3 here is CASSPGQPSTDTQYF. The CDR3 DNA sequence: TGTGCCAGCAGCCCGGGACAGCCAAGCACAGATACGCAGTATTTT.

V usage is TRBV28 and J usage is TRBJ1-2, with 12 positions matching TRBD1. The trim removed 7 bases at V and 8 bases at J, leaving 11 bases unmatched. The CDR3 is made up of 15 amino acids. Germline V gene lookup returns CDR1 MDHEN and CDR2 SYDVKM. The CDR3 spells CASNRLRDRGRGYTF. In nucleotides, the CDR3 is TGTGCCAGCAACCGCCTCCGGGACAGGGGGCGAGGCTACACCTTC.

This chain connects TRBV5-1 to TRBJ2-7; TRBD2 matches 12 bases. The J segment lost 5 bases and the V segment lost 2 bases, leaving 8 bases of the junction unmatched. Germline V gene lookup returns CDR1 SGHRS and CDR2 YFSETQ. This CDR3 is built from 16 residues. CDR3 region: CASSFKLAGGNHEQYF. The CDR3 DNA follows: TGCGCCAGCAGCTTTAAACTAGCGGGAGGCAACCACGAGCAGTACTTC.

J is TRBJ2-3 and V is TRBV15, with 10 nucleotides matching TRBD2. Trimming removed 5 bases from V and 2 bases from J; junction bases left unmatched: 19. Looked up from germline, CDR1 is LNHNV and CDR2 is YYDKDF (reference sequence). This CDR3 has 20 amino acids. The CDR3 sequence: CATSLEKTSGYTRTTDTQYF. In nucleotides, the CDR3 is TGTGCCACCAGCTTAGAGAAGACTAGCGGGTATACACGCACCACAGATACGCAGTATTTT.

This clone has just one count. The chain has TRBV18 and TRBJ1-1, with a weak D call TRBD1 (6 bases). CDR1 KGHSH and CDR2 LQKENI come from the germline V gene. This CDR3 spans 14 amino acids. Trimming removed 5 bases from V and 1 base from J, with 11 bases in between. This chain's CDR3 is CASSVYRENTEAFF. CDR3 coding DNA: TGTGCCAGCTCAGTGTACAGGGAGAACACTGAAGCTTTCTTT.

Here the CDR3 reads CASTRGQSSYEQYF. The CDR3 DNA reads as TGTGCCAGCACGCGAGGGCAGAGCTCCTACGAGCAGTACTTC. The chain combines TRBV2 with TRBJ2-7, with D possibly matching TRBD2 (5 bases). The germline V gene has CDR1 SNHLY and CDR2 FYNNEI. Trimming left V 7 bases short and J 0 bases short, with 13 bases between. The CDR3 consists of 14 residues. Looking up the rest from reference TRBV2 and TRBJ2-7 gives the full variable domain: EPEVTQTPSHQVTQMGQEVILRCVPISNHLYFYWYRQILGQKVEFLVSFYNNEISEKSEIFDDQFSVERPDGSNFTLKIRSTKLEDSAMYFCASTRGQSSYEQYFGPGTRLTVT.

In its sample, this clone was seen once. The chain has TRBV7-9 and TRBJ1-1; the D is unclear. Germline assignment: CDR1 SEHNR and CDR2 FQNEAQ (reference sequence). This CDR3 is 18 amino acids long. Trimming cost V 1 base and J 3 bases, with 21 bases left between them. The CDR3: CASSLDYTKVSDDTEAFF. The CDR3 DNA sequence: TGTGCCAGCAGCTTAGACTATACCAAAGTTAGCGACGACACTGAAGCTTTCTTT.

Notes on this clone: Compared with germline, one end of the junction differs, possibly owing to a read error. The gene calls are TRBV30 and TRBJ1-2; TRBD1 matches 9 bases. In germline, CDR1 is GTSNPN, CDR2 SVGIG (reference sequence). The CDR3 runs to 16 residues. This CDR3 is CAWNRDRVGYGYGYPF. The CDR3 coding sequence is TGTGCCTGGAACCGGGACAGGGTGGGTTACGGCTATGGCTACCCCTTC.

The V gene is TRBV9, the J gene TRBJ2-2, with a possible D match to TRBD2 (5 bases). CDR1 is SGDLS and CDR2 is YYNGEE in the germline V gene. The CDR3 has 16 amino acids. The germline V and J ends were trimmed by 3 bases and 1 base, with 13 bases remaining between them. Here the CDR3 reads CASSARPSGNTGELFF. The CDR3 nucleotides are TGTGCCAGCAGCGCGAGACCCAGCGGGAACACCGGGGAGCTGTTTTTT.

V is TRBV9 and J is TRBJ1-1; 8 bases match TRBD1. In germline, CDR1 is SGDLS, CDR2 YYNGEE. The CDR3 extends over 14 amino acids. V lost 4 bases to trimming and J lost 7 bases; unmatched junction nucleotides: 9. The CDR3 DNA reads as TGTGCCAGCAGCCAAGACAGGGGAGCAAATGAAGCTTTCTTT. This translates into CASSQDRGANEAFF.

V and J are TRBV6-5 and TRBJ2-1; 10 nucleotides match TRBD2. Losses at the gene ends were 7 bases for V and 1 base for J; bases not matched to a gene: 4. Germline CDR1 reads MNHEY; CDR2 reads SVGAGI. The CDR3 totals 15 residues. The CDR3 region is CASTGAGGSYNEQFF. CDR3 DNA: TGTGCCAGCACTGGAGCGGGAGGGTCCTACAATGAGCAGTTCTTC.

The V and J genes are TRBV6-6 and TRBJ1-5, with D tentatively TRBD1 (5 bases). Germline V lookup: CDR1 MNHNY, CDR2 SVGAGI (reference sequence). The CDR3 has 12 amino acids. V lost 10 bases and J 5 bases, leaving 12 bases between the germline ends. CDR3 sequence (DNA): TGTGCCACCCAGCGGGGGGATCAGCCCCAGCATTTT. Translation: CATQRGDQPQHF.

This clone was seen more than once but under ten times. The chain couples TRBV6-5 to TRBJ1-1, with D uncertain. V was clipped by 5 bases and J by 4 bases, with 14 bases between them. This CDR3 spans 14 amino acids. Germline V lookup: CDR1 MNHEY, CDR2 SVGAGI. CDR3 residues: CASSPTMGSTEAFF. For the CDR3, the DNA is TGTGCCAGCAGTCCAACCATGGGGAGCACTGAAGCTTTCTTT.